This TCR beta chain came from a study of CD8+ T cells in alopecia areata. Study-level information: Treated patients were dosed with oral tofacitinib, taking 5 to 10 mg twice daily.

Regarding this clone: Antigen: not known.

Treatment given: oral pan-JAK inhibitor, 5-10 mg twice daily. Sequencing templates came from extracted RNA that was reverse transcribed into cDNA. Clones were read by immunoSEQ multiplex PCR, and TCRdb kept only the in-frame ones, dropping some. In the table there are some 190,000 clones, about three fifths of which are singletons. Trimming at V came to 11 bases and at J to 7 bases, leaving 3 bases not matched to a gene. Germline V gene sequence: CDR1 MNHEY, CDR2 SVGAGI. CDR3 size: 11 residues. General study results and limits: For patients receiving tofacitinib, scalp clonality and expanded CD8+ clones among the top 100 significantly decreased. In scalp samples, resident alphabeta T cells of normal skin are also sequenced. Researchers report lesional scalp, most notably alopecia totalis/universalis, outstripped normal scalp in clonality.

The chain recombines TRBV6-5 with TRBJ2-1, with 9 bases fitting TRBD2. This TCR came from a human donor with alopecia areata. Sample: CD4+ T cells sorted from blood, taken at week 49, from a patient treated with tofacitinib. CDR3 sequence (DNA): TGTGCCGCGCTAGCGGGAAATGAGCAGTTCTTC. Translation gives CAALAGNEQFF.